Following are 3 T cell receptor beta chains from one sample sequenced in a study of T cell clonality in common variable immunodeficiency. Study results and caveats: In common variable immunodeficiency, TCR beta chains reportedly carried fewer deletions and N-nucleotide insertions.

The antigens of these receptors remain unknown. The protocol was immunoSEQ multiplex PCR, while the TCRdb copy is restricted to in-frame clones and leaves out a portion. The profile covers about 8,000 clones, none occurring a single time. Sequencing was performed on peripheral blood mononuclear cells. The receptors here all came from a human donor with common variable immunodeficiency.

This clone occurred a few times. Read data end 3 residues before the CDR3 end; the end is taken from the germline J gene. This chain links TRBV7-4 with TRBJ1-6; TRBD1 is a possible D gene (5 bases). Trimming shortened V by 5 bases and J by 7 bases, and 18 bases separated the two germline ends. The CDR3 extends over 16 amino acids. Germline CDR1 reads SGHVT; CDR2 reads SQSDAQ. The CDR3 DNA, read in part, is TGTGCCAGCAGCGTATGGGGCAACCCTTTAAATTCACCC. As protein: CASSVWGNPLNSP. The full CDR3 sequence reads CASSVWGNPLNSPLHF. The full variable domain, in which reference TRBV7-4 and TRBJ1-6 provide the parts outside the CDR3, is GAGVSQSPRYKVAKRGRDVALRCDSISGHVTLYWYRQTLGQGSEVLTYSQSDAQRDKSGRPSGRFSAERPERSVSTLKIQRTEQGDSAVYLCASSVWGNPLNSPLHFGNGTRLTVT.

This clone was counted at least ten times. Read data end 3 residues before the CDR3 end; the end is taken from the germline J gene. The V gene is TRBV19, the J gene TRBJ2-3, with 11 bases aligning to TRBD2. Per the germline V gene, CDR1 is LNHDA and CDR2 is SQIVND (reference sequence). The CDR3 extends over 14 amino acids. Trimming cost V 10 bases and J 0 bases; bases outside gene matches: 3. The CDR3 DNA, read in part, is TGTGCCACCCGGACTAGCGGGAGCACAGATACG. Encoded protein: CATRTSGSTDT. The full CDR3 reads CATRTSGSTDTQYF.

Sample share makes this clone medium-sized. The read ends 3 residues shy of where the CDR3 ends; the end is completed using the germline J gene. This rearrangement joins TRBV30 to TRBJ1-1, with D perhaps TRBD1 (5 bases). V dropped 2 bases and J dropped 6 bases, with 13 bases sitting between them. CDR3 length: 13 amino acids. Germline V gene data show CDR1 as GTSNPN and CDR2 as SVGIG (reference sequence). The CDR3 sequence: CAWSPGRLAEAFF. The sequenced part of the CDR3 DNA is TGTGCCTGGAGTCCAGGGAGATTAGCTGAA. The whole variable domain, filled in from reference TRBV30 and TRBJ1-1, reads SQTIHQWPATLVQPVGSPLSLECTVEGTSNPNLYWYRQAAGRGLQLLFYSVGIGQISSEVPQNLSASRPQDRQFILSSKKLLLSDSGFYLCAWSPGRLAEAFFGQGTRLTVV.